Listed here are 22 T cell receptor beta chains from one sample, sequenced in a study of identical twins. From the 5' RACE reads, TCRdb called clonotypes with MiXCR, one entry per CDR3 protein. In the table there are 200,000 to 250,000 distinct CDR3 sequences, roughly 7% of which are singletons. This same sample was also part of a study on yellow fever vaccine responses in identical twins.

Sequencing was done on a sample of memory (CD45RO+) T cells sorted from blood. These receptors were collected from a woman younger than 30 in good health.

Ten or more counts support this clonotype. V usage is TRBV7-6 and J usage is TRBJ1-6, with 10 bases fitting TRBD1. The CDR3 has 15 residues. Looked up from germline, CDR1 is SGHVS and CDR2 is FNYEAQ. J was trimmed by 9 bases and V by 5 bases; bases with no gene match: 7. The CDR3 reads CASSMTGGSSSPLHF. The CDR3 nucleotides are TGTGCCAGCAGCATGACAGGGGGCAGTAGTTCACCCCTCCACTTT.

This clonotype has only a few counts. The chain has TRBV18 and TRBJ2-3, with a tentative D call TRBD1 (5 bases). Germline loops: CDR1 KGHSH, CDR2 LQKENI. The CDR3 consists of 14 residues. With 0 bases removed from V and 4 bases from J, the gap between germline ends came to 8 bases. This CDR3 is CASSPPGVSDTQYF. The CDR3 region has the DNA TGTGCCAGCTCACCACCAGGGGTTTCAGATACGCAGTATTTT.

This clonotype appeared many times. The J gene is TRBJ2-4, the V gene TRBV12-3 or TRBV12-4; D not certain. V was shortened by 4 bases and J by 0 bases, with 7 bases between the two germline ends. The CDR3 has 14 residues. The CDR3: CASSSSIAKNIQYF. CDR3 DNA: TGTGCCAGCAGTTCGTCGATAGCCAAAAACATTCAGTACTTC.

This clonotype has ten or more counts. The chain links TRBV3-1 to TRBJ2-5; no clear D. Trimming cost V 0 bases and J 5 bases, with 10 bases left between them. This CDR3 region has 14 residues. Germline V lookup: CDR1 LGHDT, CDR2 YNNKEL (reference sequence). DNA of the CDR3: TGTGCCAGCAGCCAAGAGTGGCTAGTGGAGACCCAGTACTTC. Translating gives CASSQEWLVETQYF.

This clonotype was seen only a few times. The rearrangement uses TRBV18 and TRBJ2-7, with D possibly TRBD2 on 6 matching bases. Trimming took off 3 bases at V and 2 bases at J, with 14 bases between the two ends. The CDR3 sequence is 15 residues long. CDR1 is KGHSH, CDR2 LQKENI, per germline. CDR3 sequence (DNA): TGTGCCAGCTCACCCCCAGCGCGGGGCCCCTACGAGCAGTACTTC. This gives the protein CASSPPARGPYEQYF.

The chain combines TRBV5-1 with TRBJ2-1, with D perhaps matching TRBD2 (6 bases). The V gene's germline CDR1 is SGHRS and CDR2 YFSETQ. V lost 3 bases, J lost 0 bases, and 10 bases lay in between. The CDR3 covers 15 residues. Here the CDR3 DNA reads TGCGCCAGCAGCTCCCGGGAGAGCTCCTACAATGAGCAGTTCTTC. This sequence encodes CASSSRESSYNEQFF.

This clonotype was found many times. The chain links TRBV3-1 to TRBJ1-1; D call uncertain. Deletions cut 1 base from V and 0 bases from J, with 9 bases between. In germline, CDR1 is LGHDT, CDR2 YNNKEL (reference sequence). This CDR3 is built from 15 residues. CDR3 sequence: CASSQAFGVNTEAFF. CDR3 DNA: TGTGCCAGCAGCCAAGCTTTTGGAGTGAACACTGAAGCTTTCTTT.

This clonotype showed up many times. This chain uses TRBV6-5 with TRBJ1-5; 7 bases agree with TRBD1. The CDR3 is made up of 16 amino acids. Per germline, CDR1 MNHEY and CDR2 SVGAGI. V lost 2 bases and J lost 2; bases outside the gene matches: 6. Here the CDR3 reads CASSYVTGAGNQPQHF. CDR3 coding DNA: TGTGCCAGCAGTTACGTCACAGGGGCGGGCAATCAGCCCCAGCATTTT.

This clonotype was seen repeatedly, ten times or more. The gene calls are TRBV20-1 and TRBJ1-1; tentative D call: TRBD1 (6 bases). Per the germline V gene, CDR1 is DFQATT and CDR2 is SNEGSKA (reference sequence). V lost 3 bases, J lost 6 bases, and 11 bases lay in between. CDR3 length: 12 residues. This chain's CDR3 is CSARGSGAEAFF. The CDR3 DNA sequence: TGCAGTGCTAGGGGTTCAGGGGCTGAAGCTTTCTTT.

This clonotype was observed at least ten times. This chain links TRBV28 with TRBJ2-3; D is perhaps TRBD1 (5 bases). V was trimmed by 5 bases and J by 7 bases, leaving 19 bases between them. CDR3 size: 15 residues. The germline V gene encodes CDR1 MDHEN and CDR2 SYDVKM. CDR3 sequence reads: CASSLFPAQGHTQYF. The CDR3 bases are TGTGCCAGCAGTCTATTCCCGGCCCAGGGCCATACGCAGTATTTT.

The chain couples TRBV7-9 to TRBJ1-1, with no clear D. The V and J ends lost 1 base and 4 bases respectively, with 10 bases between them. This CDR3 region has 14 residues. Germline V gene data show CDR1 as SEHNR and CDR2 as FQNEAQ (reference sequence). The CDR3: CASSLDGVGTEAFF. CDR3 nucleotides: TGTGCCAGCAGCTTAGATGGGGTGGGCACTGAAGCTTTCTTT. Filled out from reference TRBV7-9 and TRBJ1-1, the complete variable domain reads DTGVSQNPRHKITKRGQNVTFRCDPISEHNRLYWYRQTLGQGPEFLTYFQNEAQLEKSRLLSDRFSAERPKGSFSTLEIQRTEQGDSAMYLCASSLDGVGTEAFFGQGTRLTVV.

The gene calls are TRBV5-1 and TRBJ2-7; 8 nucleotides match TRBD2. V lost 4 bases to trimming and J lost 2 bases; unmatched junction nucleotides: 8. Germline V CDR1 and CDR2: SGHRS, YFSETQ. The length of the CDR3 is 15 residues. For the CDR3, the DNA is TGCGCCAGCAGCCCCTCGGGGACTAGTCCCTACGAGCAGTACTTC. Its translation is CASSPSGTSPYEQYF.

This clonotype was seen a few times. The chain is built from TRBV11-3 and TRBJ2-3, with 13 bases aligning to TRBD2. This CDR3 is 17 amino acids long. The V gene's germline CDR1 is SGHNT and CDR2 YENEEA. The J segment lost 0 bases and the V segment lost 4 bases, leaving 4 bases of the junction unmatched. As DNA, the CDR3 is TGTGCCAGCAGCTCTGGGACTAGCGGGGCTAGCACAGATACGCAGTATTTT. It translates to CASSSGTSGASTDTQYF.

This clonotype was observed a handful of times. This chain links TRBV24-1 with TRBJ2-1; D remains unclear. Germline lookup yields CDR1 KGHDR and CDR2 SFDVKD. V dropped 0 bases and J dropped 3 bases, with 11 bases sitting between them. This CDR3 region has 16 residues. The CDR3 reads CATSDLSSRSYNEQFF. The CDR3 DNA follows: TGTGCCACCAGTGATTTGAGCAGTCGCAGCTACAATGAGCAGTTCTTC.

This chain connects TRBV18 to TRBJ2-7; D not resolved. Trimming shortened V by 1 base and J by 6 bases, and 10 bases separated the two germline ends. This CDR3 has 13 amino acids. CDR1 and CDR2 (germline): KGHSH, LQKENI. The CDR3 nucleotides are TGTGCCAGCTCACCACAAGGACGAGGCGAGCAGTACTTC. Its protein product is CASSPQGRGEQYF.

This chain links TRBV28 with TRBJ2-5, with TRBD1 matching 11 bases. The CDR3 runs to 13 residues. Trimming took 9 bases from V and 5 from J; bases not matched to a gene: 5. CDR1 is MDHEN, CDR2 SYDVKM, per germline. As DNA, the CDR3 is TGTGCCAGTGGGACAGGGGGAAGGGAGACCCAGTACTTC. Protein product: CASGTGGRETQYF.

V and J are TRBV4-1 and TRBJ2-5; the D gene is possibly TRBD1 (5 bases). From germline, CDR1 is MGHRA and CDR2 YSYEKL. With 0 bases removed from V and 4 bases from J, the gap between germline ends came to 9 bases. There are 14 residues in the CDR3. CDR3 nucleotides: TGCGCCAGCAGCCAAGACCCCAGGGCAGAGACCCAGTACTTC. Its protein is CASSQDPRAETQYF.

This clonotype was recorded many times. The rearrangement links TRBV4-2 to TRBJ2-1; 8 bases match TRBD2. Trimming cost V 4 bases and J 2 bases; bases outside gene matches: 7. Germline V gene sequence: CDR1 LGHNA, CDR2 YNFKEQ. There are 16 residues in the CDR3. As DNA, the CDR3 is TGTGCCAGCAGCCCAACGAGCGGGGGCGCCTACAATGAGCAGTTCTTC. As protein: CASSPTSGGAYNEQFF.

This clonotype was counted many times. The rearrangement links TRBV12-3 or TRBV12-4 to TRBJ2-2, with D possibly being TRBD1 (6 bases). The CDR3 runs 14 residues. V lost 2 bases to trimming and J lost 6 bases, with 10 bases between them. This chain's CDR3 is CASSLQSGAGELFF. Written as DNA, the CDR3 is TGTGCCAGCAGTTTACAATCAGGGGCCGGGGAGCTGTTTTTT.

This clonotype has ten or more counts. This chain connects TRBV12-3 or TRBV12-4 to TRBJ2-7, with 8 bases identical to TRBD2. The CDR3 contains 14 residues. V lost 5 bases, J lost 5 bases, and 8 bases stayed unmatched. CDR3 amino acids: CASSGSGRGNEQYF. The CDR3, as DNA: TGTGCCAGCAGTGGGAGCGGGAGAGGAAACGAGCAGTACTTC.

The DNA for the CDR3 is TGTGCCAGCAGCCAAGGGCTCTGGGAGCAAGAGACCCAGTACTTC. It translates to CASSQGLWEQETQYF. The chain couples TRBV14 to TRBJ2-5, with D possibly matching TRBD2 (5 bases). The CDR3 contains 15 residues. V shed 1 base and J shed 2 bases, with 11 bases lying between them. Germline V gives CDR1 SGHDN, CDR2 FVKESK.

This clonotype has more than one count but fewer than ten. V gene TRBV20-1 combines with J gene TRBJ2-2; 10 positions match TRBD1. After removal of 1 base from V and 0 bases from J, the junction contained 14 bases not matched to a gene. Germline loops: CDR1 DFQATT, CDR2 SNEGSKA (reference sequence). This CDR3 is built from 20 residues. The CDR3 protein is CSARAMTGTGVRPNTGELFF. The DNA of the CDR3 is TGCAGTGCTAGAGCCATGACCGGGACAGGGGTACGTCCGAACACCGGGGAGCTGTTTTTT.